The clone carrying this TCR beta chain has more than one count but fewer than ten. Its antigen is not identified. One junction end does not reproduce the germline sequence, and a read error may be involved. This CDR3 comprises 13 residues. TCRdb passed the reads through MiXCR, listing each CDR3 protein once. Of some 500,000 distinct CDR3 sequences listed, approximately 40% are singletons. This specimen comes from a study of T cell repertoires in cytomegalovirus infection. At the level of the study: Well-studied HLA-B-restricted CMV epitopes were used in the study alongside recently identified HLA-C-restricted ones. Matching HLA type, along with CMV infection, was indicated by public TCR beta signatures.

Study conclusions and caveats: Public TCR beta family frequency separated CMV-and-HLA carriers, including in an independent cohort. HLA-C-restricted CMV clonotypes gave the most frequent clonotype in two of eight donors.

V usage is TRBV5-3 and J usage is TRBJ1-2; the D is unclear. TRBV5-3 is an open reading frame, and its role is uncertain. This sequence originates from a human donor in good health (CMV status not recorded). Some clones in this sample may be carry-over from other donors' samples. The sequences come from cultured PBMCs, collected from culture after CMV antigen stimulation. CDR3 region: CASSLIAGYGYTF. The CDR3 nucleotides are TGTGCCAGCAGCTTGATCGCGGGGTATGGCTACACCTTC.